The subject of this entry is one T cell receptor (beta chain). No cognate antigen has been identified for it. Base qualities are missing; no much larger clone stands one base away. Taken from the germline V gene (reference sequence), the CDR1 and CDR2 loops are DFQATT and SNEGSKA. The germline ends are 12 bases apart after V is trimmed by 3 bases and J by 4 bases. The CDR3 covers 14 residues, taking in both the cysteine and the phenylalanine. Only the CDR3 DNA stays, 42 bases, in frame from base 1. The data belong to a study of blood T cell repertoires in COVID-19 (dated by TCRdb to 2019 to 2021). Background on the whole study: Samples covering the acute and convalescent phases of COVID-19 were provided by collaborators in the United States, Italy and Spain. The material from the prospective study consisted of cDNA or gDNA derived from T cells, B-cell-depleted T cells, or PBMCs. Deeply sampled blood TCRbeta repertoires from subjects exposed to, actively infected with, or recovered from COVID-19 were included in the dataset. The repertoires were made available in a free public database intended to serve as a resource for research on the immune response to SARS-CoV-2. The samples were drawn from the first 160 participants of the ongoing ImmuneRACE study and from about 1,200 subjects provided by 6 global collaborators. Sample metadata almost always included a de-identified subject ID, COVID-19 status, age in years and sex. Where available, HLA class I and class II types were obtained from metadata supplied by the sample provider rather than from assay-based typing.

Findings and caveats that apply to the study as a whole: The quantity of clinical and demographic metadata differed by source and by participant and was supplied without curation.

Whole blood was collected in K2EDTA tubes by collaborating institutions according to the institutions' own protocols. For TCRbeta analysis, collaborators shipped samples as frozen whole blood, isolated PBMCs, or DNA extracted from either of those sample types. The immunoSEQ Assay, a bias-controlled multiplex PCR, was used to amplify TCRbeta CDR3 regions from genomic DNA. From the authors' description of their analysis: The number of nucleated cells in each sample was estimated from the amplification of reference gene primers within the assay. Sequence reads were collapsed and filtered to measure the absolute abundance of every unique TCRbeta CDR3 rearrangement. For each sample, productive Simpson clonality was calculated as the square root of Simpson's diversity index across productive rearrangements. TCRdb stores this immuneACCESS table with in-frame sequences only. Part of the clones is absent; in the studies checked, under half of the shortfall reflects unresolved V genes, and no reason is known for the rest. Clone size and the V and J calls come from that table; the DNA yielded D and trimming. The sample table holds over 45,000 clones, of which around 86% were seen once. The ten largest account for around 2.9% of the sample.

Recombination linked TRBV20-1 to TRBJ1-4, and the D gene may be TRBD1, 5 bases matching. The clonotype comes from a woman over 75 with acute or convalescent COVID-19. Sequenced input: peripheral blood. This receptor has the CDR3 CSASRGWDNEKLFF. The DNA sequence reads TGCAGTGCTAGTAGGGGTTGGGATAATGAAAAACTGTTTTTT.